This entry lists 23 T cell receptor beta chains sequenced from one sample in a study of siplizumab effects on memory and regulatory T cells (dated by TCRdb to between 2018 and 2021). The library was prepared using the immunoSEQ multiplex PCR assay. Entries here come from immuneACCESS through TCRdb and include only in-frame sequences with V and J called. Some clones fail to appear in such tables; in the studies checked, an unresolved V gene covers under half of the shortfall, and the cause of the remainder is unknown. Across this sample there are about 48,000 clones, with approximately 84% seen only once. The leading ten clones occupy less than 0.35% of the sample. Sequencing used naive CD8+ T cells sorted from blood. Per the publication, the cell subset or site label means: unstimulated naive T cells. The receptors stem from a human donor in good health.

This chain joins TRBV5-1 and TRBJ2-7; no reliable D call. The germline gives CDR1 SGHRS, CDR2 YFSETQ. Trimming stripped 2 bases from V and 3 bases from J, with 12 bases between. This CDR3 has 14 residues. DNA of the CDR3: TGCGCCAGCAGCTTTAGAATAGGATACTACGAGCAGTACTTC. Protein: CASSFRIGYYEQYF.

The CDR3, as DNA: TGTGCCAGCAGTGCCAGGGGGCCATCCTACGAGCAGTACTTC. It is translated as CASSARGPSYEQYF. J is TRBJ2-7 and V is TRBV6-1; 8 bases align to TRBD1. Germline values: CDR1 MNHNS, CDR2 SASEGT. Losses at the gene ends were 4 bases for V and 1 base for J; bases not matched to a gene: 3. The CDR3 contains 14 residues.

The genes are TRBV19 and TRBJ1-1; D remains unclear. The CDR3 loop spans 14 amino acids. The germline gives CDR1 LNHDA, CDR2 SQIVND (reference sequence). The V and J ends lost 2 bases and 3 bases respectively, with 10 bases between them. Written as DNA, the CDR3 is TGTGCCAGTAGTATATGGGTTAAGGACACTGAAGCTTTCTTT. Residues: CASSIWVKDTEAFF.

This chain links TRBV5-5 with TRBJ2-2; 8 bases are a match to TRBD1. The CDR3 extends over 15 amino acids. Trimming cost V 4 bases and J 6 bases; bases outside gene matches: 8. Germline CDR1 and CDR2: SGHKS and YYEKEE (reference sequence). CDR3 protein: CASSKDRVNAGELFF. In DNA form, the CDR3 reads TGTGCCAGCAGCAAGGACAGGGTAAACGCCGGGGAGCTGTTTTTT.

J is TRBJ1-5 and V is TRBV4-2; 10 bases fit TRBD1. This CDR3 contains 19 residues. V shed 4 bases and J 5 bases; nucleotides not matched to a gene: 17. Germline values: CDR1 LGHNA, CDR2 YNFKEQ. CDR3 sequence reads: CASSLKVGTGEFGDQPQHF. CDR3 bases: TGTGCCAGCAGCCTCAAGGTCGGGACAGGGGAATTTGGGGATCAGCCCCAGCATTTT.

This rearrangement joins TRBV19 to TRBJ1-5; D call uncertain. CDR3 length equals 15 residues. Germline V CDR1 and CDR2: LNHDA, SQIVND (reference sequence). The V end lost 3 bases, the J end lost 4 bases, and 13 bases lay between the germline ends. CDR3 residues: CASSIRTDPNQPQHF. The CDR3 nucleotides are TGTGCCAGTAGTATCAGGACGGATCCGAATCAGCCCCAGCATTTT. Full variable domain (rest looked up from reference TRBV19 and TRBJ1-5): DGGITQSPKYLFRKEGQNVTLSCEQNLNHDAMYWYRQDPGQGLRLIYYSQIVNDFQKGDIAEGYSVSREKKESFPLTVTSAQKNPTAFYLCASSIRTDPNQPQHFGDGTRLSIL.

This clone occurred once. This rearrangement joins TRBV6-1 to TRBJ2-7; D ambiguous. CDR3 length: 13 residues. Between the trimmed V and J ends, which lost 8 bases and 1 base, there was a span of 12 bases. From germline, CDR1 is MNHNS and CDR2 SASEGT. The CDR3 sequence is CASGSGYSYEQYF. DNA of the CDR3: TGTGCCAGCGGGTCCGGCTATTCCTACGAGCAGTACTTC.

The chain recombines TRBV4-1 with TRBJ1-1, with a possible D match to TRBD1 (5 bases). V was trimmed by 4 bases and J by 0 bases, leaving 9 bases between them. CDR1 MGHRA and CDR2 YSYEKL come from the germline V gene. This CDR3 spans 14 amino acids. CDR3 in DNA: TGCGCCAGCAGCCCGGGACGGATGAACACTGAAGCTTTCTTT. Amino acids: CASSPGRMNTEAFF.

Note on this clone: An end of the junction does not agree with germline; a read error may underlie this. The gene calls are TRBV4-2 and TRBJ1-3; possibly TRBD1 for D (6 bases). From germline, CDR1 is LGHNA and CDR2 YNFKEQ. CDR3 length: 13 amino acids. The DNA for the CDR3 is TGTGCCAGCAGCCAACTAACAGGGCTCCTACCAGATTTT. Its translation: CASSQLTGLLPDF.

This clone has a handful of counts. The chain joins TRBV6-4 to TRBJ1-1; D is uncertain. V gave up 3 bases and J gave up 2 bases, with 7 bases separating them. The CDR3 sequence is 13 residues long. The germline V gene has CDR1 MRHNA and CDR2 SNTAGT. The CDR3 coding sequence is TGTGCCAGCAGTGAGACCGGCAACACTGAAGCTTTCTTT. Protein sequence: CASSETGNTEAFF.

V usage is TRBV6-1 and J usage is TRBJ2-7; 9 bases are shared with TRBD1. This CDR3 is 15 amino acids long. The J segment lost 2 bases and the V segment lost 1 base, leaving 3 bases of the junction unmatched. CDR1 and CDR2 (germline): MNHNS, SASEGT. CDR3 sequence: CASSEDRGRPYEQYF. CDR3 sequence (DNA): TGTGCCAGCAGTGAAGACAGGGGGCGCCCCTACGAGCAGTACTTC.

The chain recombines TRBV6-1 with TRBJ2-1; tentative D call: TRBD1 (5 bases). V was shortened by 3 bases and J by 0 bases, with 9 bases between the two germline ends. The CDR3 contains 15 residues. Germline V lookup: CDR1 MNHNS, CDR2 SASEGT. In nucleotides, the CDR3 is TGTGCCAGCAGTGAGTTAGACAGCTCCTACAATGAGCAGTTCTTC. As protein: CASSELDSSYNEQFF.

This sequence joins TRBV27 and TRBJ2-7; no definite D call. Germline V CDR1 and CDR2: MNHEY, SMNVEV (reference sequence). The CDR3 covers 12 residues. Trimming removed 6 bases at V and 2 bases at J, with 8 bases between. Here the CDR3 reads CASSSTAYEQYF. CDR3 sequence (DNA): TGTGCCAGCAGCTCAACAGCCTACGAGCAGTACTTC.

The V and J genes are TRBV19 and TRBJ1-1; D unclear. Germline V CDR1 and CDR2: LNHDA, SQIVND (reference sequence). This CDR3 contains 13 residues. The V and J ends lost 3 bases and 4 bases respectively, with 9 bases between them. Here the CDR3 DNA reads TGTGCCAGTAGTATCGGCCTGATCACTGAAGCTTTCTTT. This codes for CASSIGLITEAFF.

CDR3 sequence reads: CSVPGDSGEQYF. Here the CDR3 DNA reads TGCAGCGTCCCAGGGGATTCGGGCGAGCAGTACTTC. The chain combines TRBV29-1 with TRBJ2-7; TRBD1 is a possible D gene (6 bases). The ends were cut back, 6 bases at V and 6 bases at J, with 15 bases in the middle. Germline V gives CDR1 SQVTM, CDR2 ANQGSEA. The CDR3 sequence is 12 residues long.

The genes are TRBV9 and TRBJ1-3, with D possibly being TRBD1 (5 bases). The CDR3 length is 17 residues. Germline V CDR1 and CDR2: SGDLS, YYNGEE. Trimming cost V 3 bases and J 2 bases, with 18 bases left between them. The CDR3 protein is CASSEGSGASAGNTIYF. CDR3 DNA sequence: TGTGCCAGCAGCGAGGGGTCGGGAGCCTCGGCTGGAAACACCATATATTTT.

This clone is a singleton in its sample. V and J are TRBV27 and TRBJ2-1, with 8 bases lining up with TRBD1. With V trimmed by 7 bases and J by 9 bases, 11 bases remained unmatched. The germline gives CDR1 MNHEY, CDR2 SMNVEV (reference sequence). The CDR3 runs 14 residues. DNA for the CDR3: TGTGCCAGCACCAATGCTGACAGGGGCGGTGAGCAGTTCTTC. It specifies CASTNADRGGEQFF.

This chain uses TRBV19 with TRBJ2-7; 8 nucleotides agree with TRBD1. J gave up 5 bases and V 2 bases, and 5 bases lay outside the gene matches. CDR3 length equals 14 residues. Germline CDR1 is LNHDA and CDR2 is SQIVND (reference sequence). The CDR3 sequence: CASSIRDRSNEQYF. For the CDR3, the DNA is TGTGCCAGTAGTATACGGGACAGGAGCAACGAGCAGTACTTC.

V gene TRBV19 combines with J gene TRBJ2-3; 8 bases are a match to TRBD2. There are 15 residues in the CDR3. In germline, CDR1 is LNHDA, CDR2 SQIVND (reference sequence). Unmatched junction bases numbered 3, after V lost 3 bases and J lost 1 base. The CDR3 reads CASSIWREGTDTQYF. The CDR3 nucleotides read TGTGCCAGTAGTATCTGGCGGGAGGGCACAGATACGCAGTATTTT.

The chain links TRBV4-1 to TRBJ2-7, with 10 bases identical to TRBD1. Germline V gene sequence: CDR1 MGHRA, CDR2 YSYEKL. This CDR3 is 13 amino acids long. Trimming at V came to 5 bases and at J to 7 bases, leaving 5 bases not matched to a gene. For the CDR3, the DNA is TGCGCCAGCAGCGGGACAGGGGTCGGTGAGCAGTACTTC. Protein sequence: CASSGTGVGEQYF.

V gene TRBV7-9 combines with J gene TRBJ1-2, with D perhaps matching TRBD1 (6 bases). CDR3 length: 16 residues. CDR1 is SEHNR, CDR2 FQNEAQ, per germline (reference sequence). V was shortened by 5 bases and J by 0 bases, with 16 bases between the two germline ends. The CDR3 loop is CASSPGAQLANYGYTF. Written as DNA, the CDR3 is TGTGCCAGCAGCCCGGGGGCCCAGTTAGCTAACTATGGCTACACCTTC.

The gene calls are TRBV19 and TRBJ2-4, with D uncertain. Trimming took 3 bases from V and 6 from J, leaving 9 bases between them. The CDR3 is made up of 13 amino acids. Germline loops: CDR1 LNHDA, CDR2 SQIVND (reference sequence). The chain's CDR3 is CASSILGVNIQYF. The CDR3 DNA sequence: TGTGCCAGTAGTATTCTTGGGGTAAACATTCAGTACTTC.

CDR3 sequence (DNA): TGTGCCAGCAGGTTAGCGGGGAGCTCCTACGAGCAGTACTTC. Translated: CASRLAGSSYEQYF. V usage is TRBV27 and J usage is TRBJ2-7; 8 bases are shared with TRBD2. Germline lookup yields CDR1 MNHEY and CDR2 SMNVEV (reference sequence). Trimming took 6 bases from V and 0 from J; bases not matched to a gene: 4. The CDR3 is 14 residues long.